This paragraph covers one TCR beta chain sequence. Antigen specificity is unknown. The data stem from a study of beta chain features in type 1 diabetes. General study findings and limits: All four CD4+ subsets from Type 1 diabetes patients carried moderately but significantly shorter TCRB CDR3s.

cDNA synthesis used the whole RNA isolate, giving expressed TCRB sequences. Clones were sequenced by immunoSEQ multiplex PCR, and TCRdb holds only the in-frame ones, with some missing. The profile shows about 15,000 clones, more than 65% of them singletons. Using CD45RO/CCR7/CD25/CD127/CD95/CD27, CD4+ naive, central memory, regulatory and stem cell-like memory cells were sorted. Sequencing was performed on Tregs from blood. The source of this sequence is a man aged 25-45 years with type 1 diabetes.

The CDR3 coding sequence is TGTGCCAGCAGAGGACAGTTTATAGACAATGAGCAGTTCTTC. Translating it yields CASRGQFIDNEQFF. V usage is TRBV6-1 and J usage is TRBJ2-1, with D tentatively TRBD1 (6 bases). CDR3 size: 14 residues. V was trimmed by 6 bases and J by 5 bases, leaving 14 bases between them. Germline V gives CDR1 MNHNS, CDR2 SASEGT.